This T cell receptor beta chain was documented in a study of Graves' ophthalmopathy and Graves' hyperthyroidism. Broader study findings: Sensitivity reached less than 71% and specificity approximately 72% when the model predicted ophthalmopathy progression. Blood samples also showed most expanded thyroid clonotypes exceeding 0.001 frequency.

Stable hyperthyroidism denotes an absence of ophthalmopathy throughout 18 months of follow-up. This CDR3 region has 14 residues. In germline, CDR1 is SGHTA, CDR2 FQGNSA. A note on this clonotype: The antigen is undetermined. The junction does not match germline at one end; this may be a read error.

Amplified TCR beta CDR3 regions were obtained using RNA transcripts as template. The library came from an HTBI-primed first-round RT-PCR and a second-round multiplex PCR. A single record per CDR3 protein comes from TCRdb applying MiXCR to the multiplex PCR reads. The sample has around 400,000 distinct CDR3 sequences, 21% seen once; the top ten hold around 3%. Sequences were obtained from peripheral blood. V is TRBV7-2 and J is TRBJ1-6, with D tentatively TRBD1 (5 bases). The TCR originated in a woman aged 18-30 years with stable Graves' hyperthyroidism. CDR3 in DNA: TGTGCTAGCAGCGGGGGAGCCTATAATTCACCCCTCCACTTT. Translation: CASSGGAYNSPLHF.